The 21 T cell receptor beta chains presented below share a single source sample, sequenced in a study of blood T cell repertoires in COVID-19. Measured with immunoSEQ multiplex PCR; TCRdb has only the in-frame clones, and not every one. The repertoire consists of about 230,000 clones, with 70% to 90% occurring once and the leading ten covering about 1%. Sequenced sample: peripheral blood. The receptors come from a man in his forties with acute or convalescent COVID-19.

The chain carries TRBV19 and TRBJ2-5; weak D call: TRBD1 (7 bases). This CDR3 contains 14 residues. The V gene's germline CDR1 is LNHDA and CDR2 SQIVND (reference sequence). The ends were cut back, 5 bases at V and 4 bases at J, with 14 bases in the middle. CDR3 amino acids: CASSPQGTRETQYF. CDR3 bases: TGTGCCAGTAGTCCACAGGGGACTCGAGAGACCCAGTACTTC.

The chain has TRBV3-1 (or the pseudogene TRBV3-2) and TRBJ2-7, with 7 bases fitting TRBD2. The germline gives CDR1 LGHDT, CDR2 YNNKEL (reference sequence). The CDR3 totals 13 residues. Trimming at V came to 4 bases and at J to 3 bases, leaving 3 bases not matched to a gene. The DNA for the CDR3 is TGTGCCAGCAGCCTACGGGGGGTCTACGAGCAGTACTTC. Its translation is CASSLRGVYEQYF.

The chain joins TRBV24-1 to TRBJ2-2; D may be TRBD1 (5 bases). The CDR3 spans 14 residues. The germline V gene has CDR1 KGHDR and CDR2 SFDVKD. Between the trimmed V and J ends, which lost 6 bases and 6 bases, there was a span of 13 bases. The CDR3 protein is CATSNAGYAGELFF. Written as DNA, the CDR3 is TGTGCCACCAGTAACGCAGGGTATGCCGGGGAGCTGTTTTTT.

This clone was counted only a few times. The chain links TRBV5-6 to TRBJ1-4; TRBD1 matches 8 bases. The CDR3 is 17 amino acids. CDR1 is SGHDT and CDR2 is YYEEEE in the germline V gene. The junction had 11 bases not matched to a gene; V was cut back by 4 bases and J by 3 bases. The CDR3, as DNA: TGTGCCAGCAGCGTGACAGGGGACAAAGGAGCTAATGAAAAACTGTTTTTT. Translating gives CASSVTGDKGANEKLFF.

The J gene is TRBJ2-5, the V gene TRBV6-6, with D hard to call. This CDR3 region has 12 residues. With 6 bases removed from V and 5 bases from J, the gap between germline ends came to 10 bases. The germline CDR1 and CDR2 sequences are MNHNY and SVGAGI (reference sequence). The CDR3 spells CASRAGVETQYF. DNA for the CDR3: TGTGCCAGCAGAGCAGGCGTCGAGACCCAGTACTTC.

This rearrangement joins TRBV9 to TRBJ1-3; no firm D call. Germline V lookup: CDR1 SGDLS, CDR2 YYNGEE. The V gene lost 0 bases and the J gene lost 4 bases, with 20 bases spanning the gap. The CDR3 contains 18 residues. This chain's CDR3 is CASSVVRRRLSAGNTIYF. CDR3 nucleotide sequence: TGTGCCAGCAGCGTAGTAAGGAGACGGCTCTCTGCCGGAAACACCATATATTTT.

This rearrangement joins TRBV5-4 to TRBJ1-3, with 8 nucleotides matching TRBD1. The junction had 8 bases not matched to a gene; V was cut back by 4 bases and J by 2 bases. The length of the CDR3 is 16 residues. Germline-derived CDR1 and CDR2 are SGHNT and YYREEE (reference sequence). DNA of the CDR3: TGTGCCAGCAGCCCGGCAGGGGGCCGGACTGGAAACACCATATATTTT. Amino acid sequence: CASSPAGGRTGNTIYF.

The V gene is TRBV5-4, the J gene TRBJ1-1; 8 positions match TRBD1. The CDR3 extends over 15 amino acids. V lost 4 bases, J lost 2 bases, and 7 bases stayed unmatched. Germline CDR1 and CDR2: SGHNT and YYREEE (reference sequence). In DNA form, the CDR3 reads TGTGCCAGCAGCCCGAGACAGGGGATAAACACTGAAGCTTTCTTT. The encoded protein is CASSPRQGINTEAFF.

As concerns this clone: Within the sample, other DNA sequences also encode this same CDR3. The chain employs TRBV6-5 and TRBJ1-6; maybe TRBD1 (5 bases). The V gene lost 2 bases and the J gene lost 8 bases, with 7 bases spanning the gap. CDR1 and CDR2 from the germline V gene are MNHEY and SVGAGI. The CDR3 extends over 13 amino acids. The CDR3 nucleotides read TGTGCCAGCAGTTACGGAGGGGATTCACCCCTCCACTTT. Encoded protein: CASSYGGDSPLHF.

The rearrangement joins TRBV27 to TRBJ1-1; a weak D match, TRBD1 (5 bases). Per the germline V gene, CDR1 is MNHEY and CDR2 is SMNVEV (reference sequence). V was shortened by 0 bases and J by 5 bases, with 13 bases between the two germline ends. The CDR3 loop spans 15 amino acids. The CDR3 loop reads CASSLSRPGGTEAFF. The CDR3 DNA reads TGTGCCAGCAGTTTATCGAGGCCGGGGGGGACTGAAGCTTTCTTT.

This clone appeared a few times. The genes are TRBV30 and TRBJ1-3; D is uncertain. The CDR3 spans 16 residues. In germline, CDR1 is GTSNPN, CDR2 SVGIG (reference sequence). V lost 2 bases, J lost 0 bases, and 14 bases lay in between. DNA for the CDR3: TGTGCCTGGAGTACTGGACTCTCCCGCTCTGGAAACACCATATATTTT. Amino acid sequence: CAWSTGLSRSGNTIYF.

The V call is TRBV7-9, the J call TRBJ1-6; 10 nucleotides agree with TRBD1. The CDR3 has 15 residues. The V gene's germline CDR1 is SEHNR and CDR2 FQNEAQ (reference sequence). V gave up 1 base and J gave up 11 bases; unmatched junction bases: 5. CDR3: CASSLERQGATPLHF. CDR3 DNA: TGTGCCAGCAGCTTAGAAAGACAGGGGGCTACACCCCTCCACTTT.

This rearrangement joins TRBV27 to TRBJ2-2; possibly TRBD1 for D (6 bases). Germline CDR1 and CDR2: MNHEY and SMNVEV (reference sequence). The CDR3 contains 16 residues. V gave up 5 bases and J gave up 1 base, with 14 bases separating them. CDR3 amino acids: CASSPLTGQNTGELFF. The CDR3 nucleotides are TGTGCCAGCAGTCCCTTGACAGGCCAGAACACCGGGGAGCTGTTTTTT.

The chain carries TRBV7-9 and TRBJ1-4; D remains unclear. The germline gives CDR1 SEHNR, CDR2 FQNEAQ (reference sequence). Trimming cost V 6 bases and J 10 bases, with 18 bases left between them. The CDR3 sequence is 14 residues long. The CDR3 DNA reads as TGTGCCAGCAGTCGCGAGGAGAAGAGAGGAAAACTGTTTTTT. Its protein product is CASSREEKRGKLFF. Full variable domain (outside the CDR3, taken from reference TRBV7-9 and TRBJ1-4): DTGVSQNPRHKITKRGQNVTFRCDPISEHNRLYWYRQTLGQGPEFLTYFQNEAQLEKSRLLSDRFSAERPKGSFSTLEIQRTEQGDSAMYLCASSREEKRGKLFFGSGTQLSVL.

Turning to this clone: No conserved phenylalanine or tryptophan is present at the end of the CDR3, so a read error is the likely explanation. No DNA is shown, since the ends of the CDR3 on it are uncertain; the CDR3 is the one TCRdb lists. V and J are TRBV28 and TRBJ1-2; the D call TRBD1 from the table was never checked on the DNA. The CDR3 is 14 residues long, counting both termini. CDR1 MDHEN and CDR2 SYDVKM come from the germline V gene. CDR3 sequence: CASSSGQILSLFPL.

This clone was seen just once. V and J are TRBV20-1 and TRBJ1-5; D gene uncertain. Germline CDR1 and CDR2: DFQATT and SNEGSKA (reference sequence). Trimming left V 3 bases short and J 6 bases short, with 9 bases between. There are 12 residues in the CDR3. The CDR3: CSASSGAQPQHF. The CDR3 DNA reads as TGCAGTGCTAGTTCGGGAGCTCAGCCCCAGCATTTT.

A few counts support this clone. The rearrangement uses TRBV4-3 and TRBJ1-2; D unresolved. Trimming cost V 3 bases and J 6 bases, with 14 bases left between them. The germline V gene encodes CDR1 LGHNA and CDR2 YSLEER. This CDR3 has 14 amino acids. The DNA of the CDR3 is TGCGCCAGCAGCCATGAGGATACCTCGGATGGCTACACCTTC. As protein: CASSHEDTSDGYTF.

The chain has TRBV21-1 and TRBJ1-4; the D call TRBD1 from the table was never checked on the DNA. TRBV21-1 is listed as a pseudogene. The CDR3 extends over 14 amino acids. CDR3 in amino acids: CASPTGATNEKLFF. DNA of the CDR3: TGTGCCAGCCCCACAGGGGCAACTAATGAAAAACTGTTTTTT.

CDR3 in amino acids: CASSVGQESDTQYF. The CDR3 region has the DNA TGTGCCAGCAGCGTCGGACAGGAATCAGATACGCAGTATTTT. The chain combines TRBV9 with TRBJ2-3, with TRBD1 matching over 7 bases. The germline gives CDR1 SGDLS, CDR2 YYNGEE. This CDR3 is built from 14 residues. V trimming: 2 bases; J trimming: 4 bases; junction bases outside the gene matches: 4.

The chain is built from TRBV3-1 (or the pseudogene TRBV3-2) and TRBJ2-7; D unclear. Germline CDR1 is LGHDT and CDR2 is YNNKEL (reference sequence). The CDR3 has 14 amino acids. Trimming stripped 5 bases from V and 2 bases from J, with 13 bases between. The CDR3 DNA follows: TGTGCCAGCAGCGACTTCCCGGCTACCTACGAGCAGTACTTC. It specifies CASSDFPATYEQYF.

This chain links TRBV30 with TRBJ2-5, with 8 nucleotides matching TRBD1. The CDR3 is 13 residues long. With V trimmed by 0 bases and J by 5 bases, 2 bases remained unmatched. Germline CDR1 is GTSNPN and CDR2 is SVGIG (reference sequence). CDR3 in DNA: TGTGCCTGGAGTGTATGGGACAGGGAGACCCAGTACTTC. Translated, it gives CAWSVWDRETQYF.